These T cell receptor beta chains were read from a single sample in a study of cytomegalovirus exposure and HLA in healthy donors. Here immunoSEQ multiplex PCR was the method, and the copy in TCRdb shows in-frame clones only, minus some. The table has over 150,000 clones, roughly 84% seen once. Sequencing was done on a sample of PBMCs. The receptors shown here come from a boy between 2 and 10 years old in good health and CMV-seronegative. The CDR3 runs from the conserved cysteine through the conserved F or W. For some rows the clone size is stated as once, few or many, or as a class when expanded; others skip it.

>TRBV25-1|NA
CASSDRDRGFDQPQHF
>TRBV11-2|NA
CASSFTGIDDEQYF
>TRBV7-6|NA
CATQREPSGTDTQYF
>TRBV19|few
CASSFAYQETQYF
>TRBV2|NA
CASNGIRGGNQPQHF
>TRBV29-1|once
CSAPRGARNEQFF
>TRBV28|once
CASTPVGTGSLPGEKLFF
>TRBV29-1|NA
CSGARLAGEQYF
>TRBV5-6|NA
CASSWGQGNTEAFF
>TRBV5-4|NA
CASSLGPMNTEAFF
>TRBV27|NA
CASSLIGGETQYF
>TRBV29-1|NA
CSGSRGPSYEQYF
>TRBV5-6|NA
CASSGGRVREQYF
>TRBV5-1|NA
CASSTGLAGGPRETQYF
>TRBV7-2|NA
CASSFMVTGAGNTIYF
>TRBV29-1|NA
CSVGIPNRGGYEQYF
>TRBV9|NA
CASSTSPTSGSAGEQFF
>TRBV10-3|NA
CAISETFGGNSYEQYF
>TRBV5-6|few
CASSLRRGHNQPQHF
>TRBV4-1|once
CASSHRRGYEQYF
>TRBV6-6|few
CASSYSSVTEAFF
>TRBV29-1|NA
CSVVGGAVTSGSNEQFF
>TRBV5-6|NA
CASSSGTGEGYTF
>TRBV12-5|NA
CASGLVQGLAGEQFF
>TRBV4-2|NA
CASSQSPLAGAAFEQFF
>TRBV28|NA
CASSARESYEQYF
>TRBV6-7|NA
CASSDLTEVNEQYF
>TRBV13|NA
CASSLERREGTYEQYF
>TRBV6-5|NA
CASSYSPDSYEQYF
>TRBV11-2|NA
CASSLASSGGYTF
>TRBV29-1|NA
CSGLGKGQEWSGYTF
>TRBV9|once
CASSLRLAGELFF